This paragraph covers one T cell receptor (beta chain) sequence. Its antigen is unidentified. The CDR3 is 12 amino acids. The sample is drawn from a study of monozygotic twins with inflammatory bowel disease. Whole blood without T cell sorting served as the source of isolated total RNA. Findings and caveats of the study: Differences in immunosuppressive treatment may have been a source of added variability in patient repertoires.

Reprocessing the 5' RACE reads, TCRdb reports a single entry for every CDR3 protein and omits DNA. The clone table shows about 160,000 distinct CDR3 sequences, with the ten largest holding 2% to 3%. This receptor was identified in a human donor with ulcerative colitis or Crohn's disease, or a healthy co-twin of an affected twin (not recorded which). This chain connects TRBV12-3 or TRBV12-4 to TRBJ2-5. Sequenced sample: blood. This chain's CDR3 is CASSLAPETQYF.